The clone carrying this T cell receptor (beta chain) was counted only a few times. Its specificity is not known. From the RT-PCR reads, TCRdb called clonotypes with MiXCR, one entry per CDR3 protein. The table includes about 530,000 distinct CDR3 sequences, 10% to 15% detected once. The data are from a study of response to subunit inactivated influenza vaccine. Notes on the study in general: The authors suggested that every seasonal influenza vaccination recruits few new T cells.

The clonotype comes from a middle-aged man who received an inactivated influenza vaccine. The material sequenced was PBMCs from blood, taken on the day of vaccination.

CDR3 residues: CSAPNRREFRDTQYF. The CDR3 DNA is TGCAGTGCTCCCAACCGGCGGGAGTTTAGAGATACGCAGTATTTT. The chain employs TRBV20-1 and TRBJ2-3; 7 bases match TRBD2. The CDR3 runs 15 residues. Germline loops: CDR1 DFQATT, CDR2 SNEGSKA (reference sequence). J was trimmed by 5 bases and V by 5 bases; bases with no gene match: 13.